Reported below is one T cell receptor beta chain. Authors' analysis steps: Researchers report that nucleated cell counts were estimated from reference gene primer amplification. Repertoires were generated with immunoSEQ multiplex PCR, while TCRdb's copy carries only in-frame clones and drops some. D and trimming were read from the DNA, whereas the V and J calls and clone size are those reported in that table. This table has roughly 140,000 clones, 80% to 90% appearing once. Germline-derived CDR1 and CDR2 are MDHEN and SYDVKM. The CDR3 extends over 14 amino acids. The junction had 5 bases not matched to a gene; V was cut back by 2 bases and J by 8 bases. The data are from a study of blood T cell repertoires in COVID-19.

The clonotype originates from a woman in her 40s with acute or convalescent COVID-19. The sequenced sample consisted of peripheral blood. The V gene is TRBV28, the J gene TRBJ1-2, with 10 nucleotides matching TRBD1. The CDR3, as DNA: TGTGCCAGCAGTTTAGACAGGGGGCTGGGGGGCTACACCTTC. Amino acid sequence: CASSLDRGLGGYTF.